One sample yielded the 4 T cell receptor beta chains listed below, sequenced in a study of blood T cell repertoires in COVID-19. Assay: immunoSEQ multiplex PCR; the TCRdb copy retains only in-frame clones and omits some. The data show around 250,000 clones, around 85% seen once. Sequences were obtained from peripheral blood. The receptor set was obtained from a man aged 60 to 69 with acute or convalescent COVID-19.

There are a few counts of this clone. The gene calls are TRBV4-3 and TRBJ2-7; 8 positions agree with TRBD2. Trimming at V came to 0 bases and at J to 1 base, leaving 2 bases not matched to a gene. Per germline, CDR1 LGHNA and CDR2 YSLEER. The CDR3 has 15 residues. The CDR3 loop reads CASSQELAGSYEQYF. The CDR3 region has the DNA TGCGCCAGCAGCCAAGAGTTAGCGGGGTCCTACGAGCAGTACTTC.

This clone was seen just once. J is TRBJ1-5 and V is TRBV5-4; TRBD1 might be the D (6 bases). The CDR3 is 16 residues long. The germline gives CDR1 SGHNT, CDR2 YYREEE (reference sequence). The V and J ends lost 0 bases and 0 bases respectively, with 10 bases between them. CDR3: CASSLGGQYSNQPQHF. The CDR3 region has the DNA TGTGCCAGCAGCTTGGGGGGGCAATATAGCAATCAGCCCCAGCATTTT.

The chain carries TRBV6-5 and TRBJ1-1; D is ambiguous. V gave up 5 bases and J gave up 11 bases, with 15 bases separating them. Germline lookup yields CDR1 MNHEY and CDR2 SVGAGI. This CDR3 spans 12 amino acids. CDR3 residues: CASSSSESGAFF. The CDR3 DNA reads TGTGCCAGCAGTAGTTCGGAGTCTGGGGCTTTCTTT.

The rearrangement links TRBV9 to TRBJ2-3; D is perhaps TRBD1 (5 bases). The CDR3 has 15 amino acids. V was cut by 2 bases and J by 4 bases, with 14 bases left in between. Germline V gene lookup returns CDR1 SGDLS and CDR2 YYNGEE. CDR3 region: CASSVIRVGPDTQYF. The CDR3 DNA reads TGTGCCAGCAGCGTTATCCGGGTGGGGCCAGATACGCAGTATTTT. Combining the CDR3 with reference TRBV9 and TRBJ2-3 gives the whole variable domain DSGVTQTPKHLITATGQRVTLRCSPRSGDLSVYWYQQSLDQGLQFLIQYYNGEERAKGNILERFSAQQFPDLHSELNLSSLELGDSALYFCASSVIRVGPDTQYFGPGTRLTVL.